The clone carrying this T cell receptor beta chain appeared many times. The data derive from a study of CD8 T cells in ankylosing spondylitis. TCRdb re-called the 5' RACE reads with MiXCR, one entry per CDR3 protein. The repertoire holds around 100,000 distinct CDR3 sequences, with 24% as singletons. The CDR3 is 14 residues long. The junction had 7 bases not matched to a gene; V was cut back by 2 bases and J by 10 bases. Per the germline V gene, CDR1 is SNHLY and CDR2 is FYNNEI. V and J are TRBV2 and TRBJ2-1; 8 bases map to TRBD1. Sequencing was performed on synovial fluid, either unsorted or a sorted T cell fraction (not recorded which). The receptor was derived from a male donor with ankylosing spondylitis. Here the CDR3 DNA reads TGTGCCAGCAGTGAACCTGGGACAGGCAGCGAGCAGTTCTTC. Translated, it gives CASSEPGTGSEQFF.